Below are 30 T cell receptor beta chains sequenced from a single sample in a study of cytotoxic CD8 clonotypes in ibrutinib-treated CLL. Here immunoSEQ multiplex PCR was the method, and the copy in TCRdb shows in-frame clones only, minus some. The table records under 300,000 clones, roughly 74% of them present only once. This specimen was PBMCs, taken after 24 months of ibrutinib treatment. The receptors were gathered from a human donor with chronic lymphocytic leukemia.

CDR3 region: CASREGSAPLYDTQYF. CDR3 nucleotide sequence: TGCGCCAGCAGGGAGGGGTCCGCTCCTCTCTATGATACGCAGTATTTT. The chain joins TRBV5-1 to TRBJ2-3, with a tentative D call TRBD2 (6 bases). CDR1 SGHRS and CDR2 YFSETQ come from the germline V gene. The length of the CDR3 is 16 residues. Trimming took off 5 bases at V and 6 bases at J, with 22 bases between the two ends.

V usage is TRBV7-2 and J usage is TRBJ2-1, with D possibly matching TRBD2 (5 bases). Germline V gene lookup returns CDR1 SGHTA and CDR2 FQGNSA. The CDR3 is made up of 13 amino acids. Trimming cost V 1 base and J 4 bases, with 5 bases left between them. CDR3 protein: CASSLGEYNEQFF. DNA for the CDR3: TGTGCCAGCAGCTTAGGGGAGTACAATGAGCAGTTCTTC.

The chain couples TRBV4-3 to TRBJ1-1, with a tentative D call TRBD1 (5 bases). The ends were cut back, 0 bases at V and 0 bases at J, with 14 bases in the middle. Germline-derived CDR1 and CDR2 are LGHNA and YSLEER. There are 17 residues in the CDR3. The DNA of the CDR3 is TGCGCCAGCAGCCAAGATATGGGGGTAGTGATGAACACTGAAGCTTTCTTT. As protein: CASSQDMGVVMNTEAFF.

This clone was detected only a few times. This sequence joins TRBV4-2 and TRBJ1-5; D gene uncertain. CDR1 and CDR2 from the germline V gene are LGHNA and YNFKEQ. Trimming took 0 bases from V and 8 from J, leaving 14 bases between them. The CDR3 loop spans 15 amino acids. The CDR3 bases are TGTGCCAGCAGCCAAGATTCCGCAGCGATGAAGCCCCAGCATTTT. It translates to CASSQDSAAMKPQHF.

The genes are TRBV28 and TRBJ2-6; 9 bases align to TRBD1. Looked up from germline, CDR1 is MDHEN and CDR2 is SYDVKM. CDR3 length equals 17 residues. The trim removed 5 bases at V and 3 bases at J, leaving 8 bases unmatched. This CDR3 is CASSQYGQGYGANVLTF. CDR3 DNA: TGTGCCAGCAGTCAGTACGGACAGGGGTATGGGGCCAACGTCCTGACTTTC.

This chain uses TRBV2 with TRBJ2-2; 11 nucleotides line up with TRBD1. V lost 6 bases and J lost 7; bases outside the gene matches: 1. The CDR3 extends over 13 amino acids. Germline loops: CDR1 SNHLY, CDR2 FYNNEI. The chain's CDR3 is CASRGQGDGELFF. The CDR3 DNA is TGTGCCAGCAGGGGACAGGGGGACGGGGAGCTGTTTTTT.

The chain is built from TRBV14 and TRBJ2-3, with 11 positions matching TRBD2. Per the germline V gene, CDR1 is SGHDN and CDR2 is FVKESK. After removal of 4 bases from V and 6 bases from J, the junction contained 9 bases not matched to a gene. This CDR3 spans 16 amino acids. Written as DNA, the CDR3 is TGTGCCAGCAGCCCGGGGACTAGCGGTTGGTGGGATACGCAGTATTTT. Amino acids: CASSPGTSGWWDTQYF.

This clone was seen once. The chain carries TRBV6-6 and TRBJ2-1; possibly TRBD1 or TRBD2 for D (5 bases each). CDR1 is MNHNY and CDR2 is SVGAGI in the germline V gene (reference sequence). V was clipped by 0 bases and J by 7 bases, with 13 bases between them. This CDR3 comprises 15 residues. CDR3 nucleotide sequence: TGTGCCAGCAGTTACTCAGAGGGGAGTTGGAATGAGCAGTTCTTC. Amino acids: CASSYSEGSWNEQFF.

V and J are TRBV29-1 and TRBJ2-5; D is unresolved. This CDR3 contains 12 residues. From germline, CDR1 is SQVTM and CDR2 ANQGSEA. V lost 5 bases, J lost 5 bases, and 12 bases lay in between. Written as DNA, the CDR3 is TGCAGCGTTATAGGGATCGGGGAGACCCAGTACTTC. Translation gives CSVIGIGETQYF.

V is TRBV6-5 and J is TRBJ2-7, with TRBD2 identical over 8 bases. With 7 bases clipped from V and 3 bases from J, the junction kept 5 bases outside the gene matches. This CDR3 comprises 13 residues. CDR1 is MNHEY, CDR2 SVGAGI, per germline. CDR3 in amino acids: CASNRGGNYEQYF. CDR3 coding DNA: TGTGCCAGCAACCGCGGGGGGAACTACGAGCAGTACTTC.

J is TRBJ2-7 and V is TRBV15, with 7 bases lining up with TRBD1. CDR3 size: 14 residues. Per germline, CDR1 LNHNV and CDR2 YYDKDF (reference sequence). V trimming: 5 bases; J trimming: 3 bases; junction bases outside the gene matches: 7. CDR3 sequence (DNA): TGTGCCACCAGCCATGGGACAGCTAACTACGAGCAGTACTTC. Protein: CATSHGTANYEQYF.

The chain is built from TRBV9 and TRBJ2-3; D is unclear. The CDR3 totals 15 residues. Deletions cut 0 bases from V and 2 bases from J, with 10 bases between. Per the germline V gene, CDR1 is SGDLS and CDR2 is YYNGEE. The CDR3 loop is CASSVVWHDTDTQYF. In nucleotides, the CDR3 is TGTGCCAGCAGCGTAGTTTGGCACGACACAGATACGCAGTATTTT. The full variable domain, rest sourced from reference TRBV9 and TRBJ2-3, is DSGVTQTPKHLITATGQRVTLRCSPRSGDLSVYWYQQSLDQGLQFLIQYYNGEERAKGNILERFSAQQFPDLHSELNLSSLELGDSALYFCASSVVWHDTDTQYFGPGTRLTVL.

The chain employs TRBV6-6 and TRBJ2-6, with D maybe TRBD2 (6 bases). The V end was cut by 7 bases, the J end by 7 bases, with 17 bases between. Germline CDR1 reads MNHNY; CDR2 reads SVGAGI (reference sequence). The CDR3 runs to 15 residues. CDR3 DNA: TGTGCCAGCACCCAGGAGGGGAATAGAGCCAACGTCCTGACTTTC. Translated, it gives CASTQEGNRANVLTF.

The rearrangement links TRBV5-1 to TRBJ2-5; 7 nucleotides agree with TRBD1. CDR1 is SGHRS, CDR2 YFSETQ, per germline. The CDR3 totals 14 residues. V was clipped by 0 bases and J by 2 bases; unmatched bases: 1. The chain's CDR3 is CASSLGQGQETQYF. For the CDR3, the DNA is TGCGCCAGCAGCTTGGGACAGGGACAAGAGACCCAGTACTTC.

This rearrangement joins TRBV11-2 to TRBJ1-5, with D unresolved. Germline CDR1 and CDR2: SGHAT and FQNNGV. CDR3 length equals 12 residues. Trimming shortened V by 5 bases and J by 10 bases, and 12 bases separated the two germline ends. In DNA form, the CDR3 reads TGTGCCAGCAGCCGCACTCCGGGTCCCCAGCATTTT. It is translated as CASSRTPGPQHF.

This clone was seen a handful of times. The V gene is TRBV29-1, the J gene TRBJ2-7; tentatively, D is TRBD2 (5 bases). Trimming pared 2 bases from V and 5 bases from J, leaving 7 bases between. The CDR3 loop spans 11 amino acids. Germline CDR1 reads SQVTM; CDR2 reads ANQGSEA. CDR3 nucleotide sequence: TGCAGCGTTGAACGGGGAAACGAGCAGTACTTC. Its translation: CSVERGNEQYF.

The rearrangement joins TRBV4-1 to TRBJ1-1; unclear D gene. V dropped 2 bases and J dropped 4 bases, with 11 bases sitting between them. CDR1 is MGHRA, CDR2 YSYEKL, per germline. The CDR3 sequence is 14 residues long. As DNA, the CDR3 is TGCGCCAGCAGCCAAATCCCAGAGAGCACTGAAGCTTTCTTT. Translation: CASSQIPESTEAFF.

This clone has a handful of counts. This sample includes further DNA sequences coding for the same CDR3. This sequence joins TRBV30 and TRBJ2-3; no clear D. CDR3 size: 15 residues. Germline V lookup: CDR1 GTSNPN, CDR2 SVGIG (reference sequence). The V and J ends lost 0 bases and 0 bases respectively, with 10 bases between them. DNA for the CDR3: TGTGCCTGGAGTGTCGGTGGATCTAGCACAGATACGCAGTATTTT. Translating it yields CAWSVGGSSTDTQYF.

This chain uses TRBV2 with TRBJ2-2; D ambiguous. Looked up from germline, CDR1 is SNHLY and CDR2 is FYNNEI. The CDR3 runs to 11 residues. V dropped 4 bases and J dropped 6 bases, with 3 bases sitting between them. The chain's CDR3 is CASSVPGELFF. In DNA form, the CDR3 reads TGTGCCAGCAGTGTCCCCGGGGAGCTGTTTTTT.

A single count supports this clone. The chain is built from TRBV27 and TRBJ1-1; unclear D gene. The germline V and J ends were trimmed by 5 bases and 2 bases, with 9 bases remaining between them. The CDR3 totals 13 residues. Germline V gene sequence: CDR1 MNHEY, CDR2 SMNVEV (reference sequence). The CDR3 loop is CASSLKDNTEAFF. DNA of the CDR3: TGTGCCAGCAGTCTAAAAGACAACACTGAAGCTTTCTTT.

This chain uses TRBV5-4 with TRBJ1-1, with TRBD1 matching over 10 bases. This CDR3 is 16 amino acids long. Germline lookup yields CDR1 SGHNT and CDR2 YYREEE (reference sequence). The V gene end was trimmed by 1 base and the J gene end by 4 bases; junction bases not matched to a gene: 7. This chain's CDR3 is CASSLSFGTGATEAFF. The DNA for the CDR3 is TGTGCCAGCAGCTTGAGCTTTGGGACAGGGGCCACTGAAGCTTTCTTT.

This clone is a singleton in its sample. The genes are TRBV9 and TRBJ2-2; TRBD2 matches at 11 bases. Germline CDR1 SGDLS, CDR2 YYNGEE. After removal of 4 bases from V and 5 bases from J, the junction contained 10 bases not matched to a gene. The CDR3 loop spans 17 amino acids. The chain's CDR3 is CASSLTSGTRGTGELFF. DNA of the CDR3: TGTGCCAGCAGCCTGACTAGCGGGACCAGGGGGACCGGGGAGCTGTTTTTT.

The CDR3 DNA is TGTGCCAGCACCTCGAGCGAGGGGGAAGCTTTCTTT. This codes for CASTSSEGEAFF. V gene TRBV28 combines with J gene TRBJ1-1; a weak D match, TRBD1 (5 bases). The CDR3 totals 12 residues. V was trimmed by 7 bases and J by 8 bases, leaving 14 bases between them. Germline V lookup: CDR1 MDHEN, CDR2 SYDVKM.

The J gene is TRBJ1-1, the V gene TRBV7-9, with 8 bases that match TRBD1. V lost 5 bases and J lost 1; bases outside the gene matches: 9. CDR1 SEHNR and CDR2 FQNEAQ come from the germline V gene (reference sequence). The CDR3 has 16 residues. CDR3 in DNA: TGTGCCAGCAGCCAGCCCCCCGGGACAGGGAACACTGAAGCTTTCTTT. Translating it yields CASSQPPGTGNTEAFF.

This clone was seen a few times. J is TRBJ2-7 and V is TRBV4-3; D is ambiguous. Looked up from germline, CDR1 is LGHNA and CDR2 is YSLEER. The germline V and J ends were trimmed by 1 base and 0 bases, with 10 bases remaining between them. The CDR3 extends over 15 amino acids. CDR3 amino acids: CASSQGHGSSYEQYF. In nucleotides, the CDR3 is TGCGCCAGCAGCCAAGGTCACGGAAGCTCCTACGAGCAGTACTTC.

The chain links TRBV10-2 to TRBJ2-1, with TRBD2 matching 7 bases. Germline CDR1 WSHSY, CDR2 SAAADI. CDR3 length: 17 residues. V was pared by 6 bases and J by 1 base, with 12 bases of the junction left unmatched. The CDR3 protein is CASRRSGGSPSYNEQFF. The DNA for the CDR3 is TGCGCCAGCAGACGCTCGGGAGGATCCCCTTCCTACAATGAGCAGTTCTTC.

The rearrangement links TRBV29-1 to TRBJ2-1; D unresolved. This CDR3 is built from 12 residues. Trimming left V 3 bases short and J 6 bases short, with 9 bases between. Germline assignment: CDR1 SQVTM and CDR2 ANQGSEA. The DNA of the CDR3 is TGCAGCGTTGAGGCCGGTAGCAATGAGCAGTTCTTC. Protein: CSVEAGSNEQFF.

This rearrangement joins TRBV6-6 to TRBJ2-7, with 9 bases lining up with TRBD2. The CDR3 length is 13 residues. Germline loops: CDR1 MNHNY, CDR2 SVGAGI (reference sequence). The junction had 7 bases not matched to a gene; V was cut back by 10 bases and J by 3 bases. For the CDR3, the DNA is TGTGCCACCCGTAGCGGGAGTTTCTACGAGCAGTACTTC. It encodes CATRSGSFYEQYF.

The DNA of the CDR3 is TGTGCCACCGCCGACCCGGGAGGGAATGAAAAACTGTTTTTT. Amino acids: CATADPGGNEKLFF. The chain recombines TRBV6-6 with TRBJ1-4; D remains unclear. The CDR3 extends over 14 amino acids. Germline V CDR1 and CDR2: MNHNY, SVGAGI (reference sequence). V gave up 10 bases and J gave up 5 bases, with 17 bases separating them.

This chain uses TRBV11-3 with TRBJ2-5; 12 bases line up with TRBD2. Germline V gene sequence: CDR1 SGHNT, CDR2 YENEEA. V was clipped by 5 bases and J by 4 bases; unmatched bases: 2. This CDR3 is built from 14 residues. CDR3 bases: TGTGCCAGCAGCCCTAGCGGGAGGGGAGAGACCCAGTACTTC. Protein sequence: CASSPSGRGETQYF.